This T cell receptor beta chain was recovered during a study of blood T cell repertoires in COVID-19. Assay used: immunoSEQ multiplex PCR; TCRdb lists only in-frame clones, some missing. Among around 34,000 clones listed, approximately 80% were seen once. J gave up 7 bases and V 6 bases, and 13 bases lay outside the gene matches. CDR3 size: 16 residues. The germline CDR1 and CDR2 sequences are ENHRY and SYGVKD. Sample: peripheral blood. The J gene is TRBJ2-1, the V gene TRBV10-3, with 9 bases aligning to TRBD1. The origin of this receptor is a woman in her seventies with acute or convalescent COVID-19. The CDR3 reads CAISQIPGQGTNEQFF. The CDR3 DNA reads as TGTGCCATCAGCCAAATCCCGGGACAGGGTACGAATGAGCAGTTCTTC.